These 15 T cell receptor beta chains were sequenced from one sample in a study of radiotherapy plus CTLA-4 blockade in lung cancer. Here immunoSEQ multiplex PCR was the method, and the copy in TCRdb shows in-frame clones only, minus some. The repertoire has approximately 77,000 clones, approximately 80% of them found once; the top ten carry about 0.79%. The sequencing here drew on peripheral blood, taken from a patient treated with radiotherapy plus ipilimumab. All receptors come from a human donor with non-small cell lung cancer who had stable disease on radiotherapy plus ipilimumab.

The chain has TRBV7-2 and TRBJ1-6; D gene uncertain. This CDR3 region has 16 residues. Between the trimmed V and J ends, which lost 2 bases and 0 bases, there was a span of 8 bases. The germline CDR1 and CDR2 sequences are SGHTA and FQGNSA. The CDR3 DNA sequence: TGTGCCAGCAGCTTACAACAGAGCTCCTATAATTCACCCCTCCACTTT. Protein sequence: CASSLQQSSYNSPLHF. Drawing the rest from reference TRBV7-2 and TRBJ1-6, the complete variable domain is GAGVSQSPSNKVTEKGKDVELRCDPISGHTALYWYRQSLGQGLEFLIYFQGNSAPDKSGLPSDRFSAERTGGSVSTLTIQRTQQEDSAVYLCASSLQQSSYNSPLHFGNGTRLTVT.

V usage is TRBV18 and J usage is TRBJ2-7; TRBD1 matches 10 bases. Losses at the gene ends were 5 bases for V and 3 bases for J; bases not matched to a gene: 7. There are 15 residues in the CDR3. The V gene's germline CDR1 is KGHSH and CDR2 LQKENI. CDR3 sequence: CASSSLGTGVYEQYF. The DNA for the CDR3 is TGTGCCAGCTCATCCTTGGGGACAGGGGTCTACGAGCAGTACTTC.

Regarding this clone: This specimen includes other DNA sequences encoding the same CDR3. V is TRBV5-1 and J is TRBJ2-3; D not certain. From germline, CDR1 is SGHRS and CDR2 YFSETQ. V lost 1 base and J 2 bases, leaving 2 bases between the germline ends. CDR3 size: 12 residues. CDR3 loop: CASSLTTDTQYF. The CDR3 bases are TGCGCCAGCAGCTTGACCACAGATACGCAGTATTTT.

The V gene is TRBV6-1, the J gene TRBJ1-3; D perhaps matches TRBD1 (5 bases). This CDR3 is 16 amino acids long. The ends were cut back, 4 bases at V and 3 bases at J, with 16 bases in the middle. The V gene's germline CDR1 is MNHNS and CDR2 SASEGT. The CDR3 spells CASSGSTQGVGNTIYF. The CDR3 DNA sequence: TGTGCCAGCAGTGGGAGCACTCAGGGTGTTGGAAACACCATATATTTT.

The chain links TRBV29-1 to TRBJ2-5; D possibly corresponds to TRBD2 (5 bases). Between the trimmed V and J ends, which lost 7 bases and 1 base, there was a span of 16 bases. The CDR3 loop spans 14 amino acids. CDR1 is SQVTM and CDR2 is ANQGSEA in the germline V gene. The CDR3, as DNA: TGCAGCGCCCGGAGAGAGGGTCCCCAAGAGACCCAGTACTTC. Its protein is CSARREGPQETQYF.

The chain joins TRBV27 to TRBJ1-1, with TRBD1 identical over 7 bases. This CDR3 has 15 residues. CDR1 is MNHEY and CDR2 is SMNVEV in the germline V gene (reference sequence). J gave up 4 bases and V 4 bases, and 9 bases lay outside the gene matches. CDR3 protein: CASSSLTGWATEAFF. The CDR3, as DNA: TGTGCCAGCAGTTCTCTGACAGGGTGGGCCACTGAAGCTTTCTTT.

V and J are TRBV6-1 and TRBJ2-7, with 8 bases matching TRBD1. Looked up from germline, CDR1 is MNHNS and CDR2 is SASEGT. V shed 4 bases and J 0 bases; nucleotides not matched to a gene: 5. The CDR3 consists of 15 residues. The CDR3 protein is CASSVQGALSYEQYF. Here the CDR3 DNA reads TGTGCCAGCAGTGTCCAGGGGGCCCTCTCCTACGAGCAGTACTTC.

In DNA form, the CDR3 reads TGTGCCATCAGTGATGGGACAGGGTATTCACCCCTCCACTTT. It codes for CAISDGTGYSPLHF. The chain couples TRBV10-3 to TRBJ1-6; TRBD1 agrees at 9 bases. Germline V lookup: CDR1 ENHRY, CDR2 SYGVKD. Germline trimming cut 3 bases from V and 8 bases from J; bases unmatched to any gene: 2. This CDR3 has 14 residues.

The CDR3 is CASSLGVIGGADTQYF. CDR3 DNA: TGTGCCAGCAGCCTCGGTGTAATCGGGGGCGCAGATACGCAGTATTTT. The V call is TRBV6-6, the J call TRBJ2-3; D possibly matches TRBD1 or TRBD2 (6 bases each). Per the germline V gene, CDR1 is MNHNY and CDR2 is SVGAGI (reference sequence). This CDR3 is 16 amino acids long. Trimming shortened V by 6 bases and J by 4 bases, and 20 bases separated the two germline ends.

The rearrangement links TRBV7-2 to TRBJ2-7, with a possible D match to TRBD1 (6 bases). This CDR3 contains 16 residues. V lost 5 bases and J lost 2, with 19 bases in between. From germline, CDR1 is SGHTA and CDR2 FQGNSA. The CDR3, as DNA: TGTGCCAGCAGCAGAACAGTATGGGGGCAAACCTACGAGCAGTACTTC. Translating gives CASSRTVWGQTYEQYF.

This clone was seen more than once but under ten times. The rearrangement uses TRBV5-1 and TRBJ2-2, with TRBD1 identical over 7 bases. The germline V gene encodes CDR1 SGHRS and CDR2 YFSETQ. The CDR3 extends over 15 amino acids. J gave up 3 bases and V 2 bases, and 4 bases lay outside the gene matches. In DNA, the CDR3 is TGCGCCAGCAGCTTCAGACAGGGTGACACCGGGGAGCTGTTTTTT. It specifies CASSFRQGDTGELFF. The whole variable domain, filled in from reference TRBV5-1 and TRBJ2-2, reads KAGVTQTPRYLIKTRGQQVTLSCSPISGHRSVSWYQQTPGQGLQFLFEYFSETQRNKGNFPGRFSGRQFSNSRSEMNVSTLELGDSALYLCASSFRQGDTGELFFGEGSRLTVL.

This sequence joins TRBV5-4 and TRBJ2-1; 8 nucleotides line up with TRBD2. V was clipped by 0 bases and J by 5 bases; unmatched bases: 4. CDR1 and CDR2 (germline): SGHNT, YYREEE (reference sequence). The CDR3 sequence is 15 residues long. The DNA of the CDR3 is TGTGCCAGCAGCTTGGCCAGCGGGAGAGACAATGAGCAGTTCTTC. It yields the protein CASSLASGRDNEQFF.

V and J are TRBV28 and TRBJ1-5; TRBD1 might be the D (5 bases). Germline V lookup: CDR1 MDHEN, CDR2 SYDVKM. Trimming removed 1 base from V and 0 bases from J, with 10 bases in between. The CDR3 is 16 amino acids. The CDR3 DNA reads TGTGCCAGCAGTTTATACCCTGACAGTAGCAATCAGCCCCAGCATTTT. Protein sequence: CASSLYPDSSNQPQHF. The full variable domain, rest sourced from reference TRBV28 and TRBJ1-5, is DVKVTQSSRYLVKRTGEKVFLECVQDMDHENMFWYRQDPGLGLRLIYFSYDVKMKEKGDIPEGYSVSREKKERFSLILESASTNQTSMYLCASSLYPDSSNQPQHFGDGTRLSIL.

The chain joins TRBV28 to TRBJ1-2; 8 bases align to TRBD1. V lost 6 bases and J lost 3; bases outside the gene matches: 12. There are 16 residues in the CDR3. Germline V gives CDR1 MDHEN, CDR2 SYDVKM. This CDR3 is CASSPLDRGIDYGYTF. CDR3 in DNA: TGTGCCAGCAGCCCCCTCGACAGGGGTATTGACTATGGCTACACCTTC.

The DNA of the CDR3 is TGTGCCAGCAGACACGTGTTAGCTACTTGGCATCATCAGCCCCAGCATTTT. Protein sequence: CASRHVLATWHHQPQHF. The rearrangement uses TRBV21-1 and TRBJ1-5. TRBV21-1 is noted as a pseudogene. The CDR3 has 17 amino acids.